Following are 10 T cell receptor beta chains from one sample sequenced in a study of TIL therapy for anti-PD-1-resistant metastatic lung cancer. Sample time point: pre-treatment sample, taken before nivolumab and TIL therapy. The tumor samples were excised metastases, mostly pleural nodules or supraclavicular lymph nodes. The immunoSEQ assay was v3. Measured with immunoSEQ multiplex PCR; TCRdb has only the in-frame clones, and not every one. Found here are 10,000 to 15,000 clones, about 54% of them singletons; the top ten hold 6.5% to 8%. The source was tumor tissue, collected at baseline. These receptors all stem from a person between 25 and 80 years old with non-small cell lung cancer.

The chain employs TRBV28 and TRBJ2-6; weak D call: TRBD2 (6 bases). The CDR3 length is 15 residues. V was clipped by 6 bases and J by 3 bases, with 12 bases between them. The V gene's germline CDR1 is MDHEN and CDR2 SYDVKM. In DNA, the CDR3 is TGTGCCAGCAGCTACCCGGGAGATGGGGCCAACGTCCTGACTTTC. Translation: CASSYPGDGANVLTF.

The chain carries TRBV6-1 and TRBJ1-2; 7 bases map to TRBD1. The CDR3 runs to 15 residues. The V and J ends lost 2 bases and 7 bases, in that order; junction bases with no gene match: 10. Looked up from germline, CDR1 is MNHNS and CDR2 is SASEGT. Here the CDR3 DNA reads TGTGCCAGCAGTGAAAGTAGGGGGCGAAGGATTGGCTACACCTTC. Protein: CASSESRGRRIGYTF.

In its sample, this clone was seen once. Here the CDR3 reads CASGSGGSYEQYF. Here the CDR3 DNA reads TGTGCCAGCGGGTCGGGGGGCAGCTACGAGCAGTACTTC. This chain links TRBV27 with TRBJ2-7, with a weak D call TRBD2 (7 bases). V lost 8 bases to trimming and J lost 3 bases, with 14 bases between them. The CDR3 sequence is 13 residues long. Per germline, CDR1 MNHEY and CDR2 SMNVEV (reference sequence).

By its share, this clone is medium-sized (0.01 to 0.1%). The rearrangement uses TRBV30 and TRBJ1-6; D remains ambiguous. The germline gives CDR1 GTSNPN, CDR2 SVGIG (reference sequence). V lost 2 bases and J 3 bases, leaving 11 bases between the germline ends. The CDR3 runs to 15 residues. DNA of the CDR3: TGTGCCTGGAGTTTGTCTGTGCTCTATAATTCACCCCTCCACTTT. It codes for CAWSLSVLYNSPLHF.

This chain links TRBV27 with TRBJ1-2; TRBD1 aligns across 7 bases. Germline-derived CDR1 and CDR2 are MNHEY and SMNVEV (reference sequence). The CDR3 totals 14 residues. With V trimmed by 3 bases and J by 3 bases, 4 bases remained unmatched. The CDR3 is CASSLGTAHYGYTF. DNA of the CDR3: TGTGCCAGCAGTTTGGGGACAGCACACTATGGCTACACCTTC.

This chain links TRBV19 with TRBJ1-1; D gene uncertain. This CDR3 comprises 13 residues. With 6 bases removed from V and 7 bases from J, the gap between germline ends came to 15 bases. Per the germline V gene, CDR1 is LNHDA and CDR2 is SQIVND (reference sequence). CDR3 coding DNA: TGTGCCAGTAGGGGTACTTACGGGTTTGAAGCTTTCTTT. This sequence encodes CASRGTYGFEAFF.

The V gene is TRBV13, the J gene TRBJ1-1; 9 bases are a match to TRBD1. Germline values: CDR1 PRHDT, CDR2 FYEKMQ (reference sequence). There are 16 residues in the CDR3. After removal of 2 bases from V and 1 base from J, the junction contained 5 bases not matched to a gene. The CDR3 DNA reads TGTGCCAGCAGCTTATCTCGGACAGGGGCGAACACTGAAGCTTTCTTT. Amino acids: CASSLSRTGANTEAFF.

The chain joins TRBV5-1 to TRBJ2-2, with a weak D call TRBD2 (5 bases). Germline loops: CDR1 SGHRS, CDR2 YFSETQ. The V gene lost 4 bases and the J gene lost 1 base, with 11 bases spanning the gap. The CDR3 consists of 15 residues. In nucleotides, the CDR3 is TGCGCCAGCAGCCTTGTCGGGGTGAACACCGGGGAGCTGTTTTTT. Protein sequence: CASSLVGVNTGELFF.

V is TRBV11-2 and J is TRBJ2-7; D gene ambiguous. V lost 2 bases to trimming and J lost 2 bases, with 10 bases between them. Germline-derived CDR1 and CDR2 are SGHAT and FQNNGV. The CDR3 consists of 14 residues. CDR3 loop: CASSLLGSTYEQYF. As DNA, the CDR3 is TGTGCCAGCAGCTTATTGGGCAGTACCTACGAGCAGTACTTC.

The J gene is TRBJ2-7, the V gene TRBV12-3 or TRBV12-4; TRBD1 aligns across 7 bases. The CDR3 runs to 12 residues. The trim removed 6 bases at V and 6 bases at J, leaving 5 bases unmatched. The CDR3 loop reads CASRFNRGEQYF. The CDR3, as DNA: TGTGCCAGCAGATTCAACAGGGGCGAGCAGTACTTC.